This T cell receptor (beta chain) was identified during a study of radiotherapy plus CTLA-4 blockade in lung cancer. Study details: Objective responses were recorded in about 18% of patients, with disease control recorded in 25% to 40%.

In chemo-refractory metastatic non-small-cell lung cancer, patients got ipilimumab CTLA-4 blockade together with focal radiation. The CDR3 is made up of 15 amino acids. CDR1 SGHDT and CDR2 YYEEEE come from the germline V gene. Losses at the gene ends were 3 bases for V and 5 bases for J; bases not matched to a gene: 5. The repertoire was sequenced with immunoSEQ multiplex PCR; TCRdb's copy has only in-frame clones and lacks some. Of roughly 110,000 clones listed, approximately 87% are singletons. As concerns this clone: The antigen remains unidentified.

Study-level results: Among blood TCR repertoires after radiotherapy plus ipilimumab, tumor-derived clones expanded. The best prediction of response reportedly came from early blood T cell clone dynamics, with interferon-beta.

The material sequenced was peripheral blood, taken from a patient treated with radiotherapy plus ipilimumab. The chain uses TRBV5-6 and TRBJ2-5; 12 bases match TRBD1. This receptor was taken from a human donor with non-small cell lung cancer that progressed on radiotherapy plus ipilimumab. Some clones in this sample may be carry-over from other donors' samples. CDR3 DNA sequence: TGTGCCAGCAGCTGGGACAGGGGGCTTGGGGAGACCCAGTACTTC. Amino acids: CASSWDRGLGETQYF.